These 27 T cell receptor beta chains originate from one sample sequenced in a study of beta chain features in type 1 diabetes. These TCRs are of unknown antigen specificity. Findings and caveats of the study: Researchers report that Type 1 diabetes patients had moderately but significantly shorter TCRB CDR3s across all four CD4+ subsets.

As every portion of the isolated RNA was reverse transcribed, the sequencing read expressed TCRB transcripts. Generated by immunoSEQ multiplex PCR, the TCRdb table keeps only in-frame clones and is missing some. Among 95,000 to 150,000 clones listed, roughly 17% were seen once. The sequenced sample consisted of central memory CD4+ T cells from blood. Source of these receptors: a man younger than 40 with type 1 diabetes.

The chain combines TRBV29-1 with TRBJ1-2; D not resolved. The V end lost 1 base, the J end lost 1 base, and 13 bases lay between the germline ends. The germline CDR1 and CDR2 sequences are SQVTM and ANQGSEA. This CDR3 is 15 amino acids long. CDR3 sequence (DNA): TGCAGCGTTGAAGGAGCGGTGGAGAGTAACTATGGCTACACCTTC. This translates into CSVEGAVESNYGYTF.

This clone came up a few times. In DNA, the CDR3 is TGTGCCAGCAGAGCGACAGCCCGCACAGATACGCAGTATTTT. This translates into CASRATARTDTQYF. The chain links TRBV6-1 to TRBJ2-3, with TRBD1 as a possible D gene (5 bases). The CDR3 covers 14 residues. V was trimmed by 6 bases and J by 1 base, leaving 11 bases between them. CDR1 is MNHNS and CDR2 is SASEGT in the germline V gene.

The chain uses TRBV4-1 and TRBJ1-4; D not certain. V dropped 1 base and J dropped 5 bases, with 14 bases sitting between them. This CDR3 has 16 residues. Germline V gene lookup returns CDR1 MGHRA and CDR2 YSYEKL. CDR3 sequence reads: CASSQVWATRNEKLFF. DNA for the CDR3: TGCGCCAGCAGCCAAGTTTGGGCCACTCGGAATGAAAAACTGTTTTTT.

The chain is built from TRBV7-9 and TRBJ2-7; TRBD1 agrees at 9 bases. J gave up 6 bases and V 5 bases, and 20 bases lay outside the gene matches. From germline, CDR1 is SEHNR and CDR2 FQNEAQ (reference sequence). The CDR3 totals 18 residues. CDR3 sequence (DNA): TGTGCCAGCAGCCCACAGGGGGCACGTCGGTACACGTCTAGCGAGCAGTACTTC. Its translation: CASSPQGARRYTSSEQYF.

A few counts support this clone. The rearrangement joins TRBV6-6 to TRBJ1-5; 10 nucleotides line up with TRBD1. CDR3 length: 15 amino acids. V lost 5 bases, J lost 4 bases, and 5 bases stayed unmatched. CDR1 is MNHNY and CDR2 is SVGAGI in the germline V gene (reference sequence). The CDR3 DNA follows: TGTGCCAGCAGTACCCGGACAGGGGGGAATCAGCCCCAGCATTTT. The encoded protein is CASSTRTGGNQPQHF.

V and J are TRBV25-1 and TRBJ1-6, with 11 bases fitting TRBD1. Germline assignment: CDR1 MGHDK and CDR2 SYGVNS. The V and J ends lost 1 base and 7 bases, in that order; junction bases with no gene match: 3. The CDR3 sequence is 16 residues long. The CDR3 reads CASSELGQGGNSPLHF. DNA of the CDR3: TGTGCCAGCAGTGAATTGGGACAGGGGGGGAATTCACCCCTCCACTTT.

J is TRBJ2-7 and V is TRBV11-2; D might be TRBD1 (8 bases). The CDR3 consists of 15 residues. Germline V gene data show CDR1 as SGHAT and CDR2 as FQNNGV. Trimming cost V 5 bases and J 5 bases, with 19 bases left between them. This CDR3 reads CASSTGGVGRNEQYF. The CDR3 nucleotides are TGTGCCAGCAGCACAGGGGGGGTAGGACGGAACGAGCAGTACTTC.

The chain recombines TRBV29-1 with TRBJ1-1, with 8 positions matching TRBD1. Germline CDR1 is SQVTM and CDR2 is ANQGSEA. Germline trimming cut 3 bases from V and 1 base from J; bases unmatched to any gene: 10. This CDR3 comprises 16 residues. The CDR3 here is CSVDSGQGTWNTEAFF. The DNA for the CDR3 is TGCAGCGTTGATTCCGGACAGGGTACTTGGAACACTGAAGCTTTCTTT.

The rearrangement links TRBV7-2 to TRBJ2-3; no firm D call. Germline lookup yields CDR1 SGHTA and CDR2 FQGNSA. The CDR3 length is 15 residues. V was pared by 0 bases and J by 0 bases, with 7 bases between. CDR3 coding DNA: TGTGCCAGCAGCTTAGCGTGGGTTAGCACAGATACGCAGTATTTT. This codes for CASSLAWVSTDTQYF.

In this sample, this clone turned up a few times. This may be a read error, as it is one base from a much larger clone. The sample contains more than one DNA sequence encoding this CDR3. This rearrangement joins TRBV7-2 to TRBJ2-5, with D tentatively TRBD1 or TRBD2 (5 bases each). Per the germline V gene, CDR1 is SGHTA and CDR2 is FQGNSA. This CDR3 has 13 amino acids. Deletions cut 3 bases from V and 4 bases from J, with 9 bases between. The CDR3 here is CASSFGGGETQYF. CDR3 bases: TGTGCCAGCAGCTTTGGGGGTGGAGAGACCCAGTACTTC.

This clone was found once. Only one base separates this from a far larger clonotype, so it likely reflects a read error. The chain carries TRBV9 and TRBJ2-3; 7 bases map to TRBD2. Trimming at V came to 5 bases and at J to 0 bases, leaving 9 bases not matched to a gene. CDR1 and CDR2 from the germline V gene are SGDLS and YYNGEE. The CDR3 has 16 residues. This chain's CDR3 is CASRVKSGVSTDTQYF. The CDR3 bases are TGTGCCAGCAGAGTAAAGAGCGGGGTGAGCACAGATACGCAGTATTTT.

This clone turned up a few times. The rearrangement links TRBV5-6 to TRBJ2-7; 7 bases are shared with TRBD2. There are 13 residues in the CDR3. The V and J ends lost 6 bases and 7 bases, in that order; junction bases with no gene match: 10. Germline assignment: CDR1 SGHDT and CDR2 YYEEEE. For the CDR3, the DNA is TGTGCCAGCACACACACCACCGGGGGGGAGCAGTACTTC. Its translation: CASTHTTGGEQYF.

The rearrangement uses TRBV30 and TRBJ1-3, with 9 positions matching TRBD1. V was pared by 5 bases and J by 0 bases, with 14 bases of the junction left unmatched. Per germline, CDR1 GTSNPN and CDR2 SVGIG (reference sequence). This CDR3 has 18 residues. Written as DNA, the CDR3 is TGTGCCTGGTCCAAACCCGGGACAGGGAGTTCCTCTGGAAACACCATATATTTT. Translation: CAWSKPGTGSSSGNTIYF.

Worth noting for this clone: This sample includes further DNA sequences coding for the same CDR3. The chain combines TRBV27 with TRBJ2-5; 8 nucleotides line up with TRBD2. The ends lost 7 bases at V and 4 bases at J; junction bases unmatched: 8. Germline V CDR1 and CDR2: MNHEY, SMNVEV (reference sequence). CDR3 length: 14 amino acids. CDR3 in amino acids: CASKPGGRRETQYF. In DNA, the CDR3 is TGTGCCAGCAAACCGGGGGGGCGGCGAGAGACCCAGTACTTC.

CDR3 sequence reads: CASSVASGNTDTQYF. CDR3 coding DNA: TGTGCCAGCAGCGTAGCCAGCGGGAACACAGATACGCAGTATTTT. The V call is TRBV9, the J call TRBJ2-3; 7 nucleotides align to TRBD2. Germline V gives CDR1 SGDLS, CDR2 YYNGEE. The CDR3 loop spans 15 amino acids. Trimming removed 0 bases from V and 2 bases from J; junction bases left unmatched: 3.

V usage is TRBV4-1 and J usage is TRBJ1-6; D is unresolved. Trimming took off 3 bases at V and 3 bases at J, with 15 bases between the two ends. CDR1 and CDR2 from the germline V gene are MGHRA and YSYEKL. This CDR3 spans 17 amino acids. The CDR3 spells CASSQDFPVSYNSPLHF. The CDR3 DNA reads TGCGCCAGCAGCCAGGATTTCCCGGTCAGCTATAATTCACCCCTCCACTTT.

The chain recombines TRBV5-1 with TRBJ2-1; unclear D gene. Germline lookup yields CDR1 SGHRS and CDR2 YFSETQ. The CDR3 length is 12 residues. Trimming took 3 bases from V and 7 from J, leaving 8 bases between them. The CDR3 DNA sequence: TGCGCCAGCAGCTCGGGCGTGAATGAGCAGTTCTTC. Protein sequence: CASSSGVNEQFF. Complete variable domain (other parts from reference TRBV5-1 and TRBJ2-1): KAGVTQTPRYLIKTRGQQVTLSCSPISGHRSVSWYQQTPGQGLQFLFEYFSETQRNKGNFPGRFSGRQFSNSRSEMNVSTLELGDSALYLCASSSGVNEQFFGPGTRLTVL.

This clone was counted a few times. The rearrangement joins TRBV7-6 to TRBJ2-1; D unclear. CDR3 length: 12 amino acids. V dropped 4 bases and J dropped 9 bases, with 10 bases sitting between them. Germline CDR1 and CDR2: SGHVS and FNYEAQ. This CDR3 is CASSSQSGEQFF. For the CDR3, the DNA is TGTGCCAGCAGCTCCCAGAGTGGTGAGCAGTTCTTC.

This clone was recorded a few times. The V and J genes are TRBV27 and TRBJ2-7, with D unclear. The CDR3 length is 13 residues. Germline V gives CDR1 MNHEY, CDR2 SMNVEV (reference sequence). Trimming pared 7 bases from V and 0 bases from J, leaving 10 bases between. The CDR3 sequence: CASKGSISYEQYF. Written as DNA, the CDR3 is TGTGCCAGCAAGGGCAGTATCTCCTACGAGCAGTACTTC.

This clone was seen repeatedly, ten times or more. The chain combines TRBV11-3 with TRBJ1-4; unclear D gene. From germline, CDR1 is SGHNT and CDR2 YENEEA. V was trimmed by 5 bases and J by 2 bases, leaving 9 bases between them. The CDR3 length is 14 residues. The CDR3 protein is CASSERSTNEKLFF. CDR3 DNA sequence: TGTGCCAGCAGCGAGCGGTCGACTAATGAAAAACTGTTTTTT.

The gene calls are TRBV4-2 and TRBJ1-4, with D possibly being TRBD1 (5 bases). V was clipped by 0 bases and J by 8 bases, with 19 bases between them. Germline CDR1 is LGHNA and CDR2 is YNFKEQ. CDR3 length: 17 residues. CDR3: CASSQDTASGLQEKLFF. CDR3 sequence (DNA): TGTGCCAGCAGCCAAGATACGGCCTCGGGACTCCAGGAAAAACTGTTTTTT.

Many counts were recorded for this clone. The sample carries other DNA sequences with the same CDR3. CDR3 region: CSVEGPVGHTYEQYF. The CDR3 nucleotides read TGCAGCGTTGAAGGGCCGGTCGGTCATACCTACGAGCAGTACTTC. V gene TRBV29-1 combines with J gene TRBJ2-7; D is unresolved. The CDR3 is 15 amino acids. Germline CDR1 is SQVTM and CDR2 is ANQGSEA. Trimming removed 1 base at V and 2 bases at J, with 15 bases between.

The chain combines TRBV18 with TRBJ2-1; 15 bases agree with TRBD2. The junction had 6 bases not matched to a gene; V was cut back by 5 bases and J by 4 bases. This CDR3 is built from 17 residues. CDR1 and CDR2 (germline): KGHSH, LQKENI. The CDR3 nucleotides are TGTGCCAGCTCAGCCCGGACTAGCGGGGGGGTGTACAATGAGCAGTTCTTC. Translation: CASSARTSGGVYNEQFF.

This clone was observed a handful of times. The genes are TRBV6-1 and TRBJ2-6, with D unresolved. CDR3 length equals 14 residues. CDR1 is MNHNS, CDR2 SASEGT, per germline. V dropped 10 bases and J dropped 2 bases, with 12 bases sitting between them. CDR3 sequence reads: CATPKATGANVLTF. CDR3 nucleotide sequence: TGTGCCACCCCCAAAGCAACTGGGGCCAACGTCCTGACTTTC.

There are a few counts of this clone. The J gene is TRBJ1-2, the V gene TRBV5-6, with D uncertain. Trimming left V 0 bases short and J 6 bases short, with 18 bases between. CDR1 and CDR2 (germline): SGHDT, YYEEEE. The CDR3 has 16 amino acids. CDR3 nucleotides: TGTGCCAGCAGCTTGGGGTCCGGACCTCTGCAAGATGGCTACACCTTC. Its protein is CASSLGSGPLQDGYTF.

This clone has more than one count but fewer than ten. The chain uses TRBV6-5 and TRBJ1-2; D is perhaps TRBD1 (5 bases). Germline CDR1 reads MNHEY; CDR2 reads SVGAGI. The V end lost 5 bases, the J end lost 3 bases, and 10 bases lay between the germline ends. CDR3 size: 13 residues. CDR3 loop: CASSPGSDYGYTF. Written as DNA, the CDR3 is TGTGCCAGCAGTCCAGGGAGCGACTATGGCTACACCTTC.

This chain connects TRBV18 to TRBJ1-5; D is perhaps TRBD1 (5 bases). Looked up from germline, CDR1 is KGHSH and CDR2 is LQKENI. Trimming stripped 3 bases from V and 4 bases from J, with 7 bases between. The CDR3 sequence is 13 residues long. The CDR3 region has the DNA TGTGCCAGCTCACCGACAGCGAATCAGCCCCAGCATTTT. It codes for CASSPTANQPQHF. Based on the CDR3 plus reference TRBV18 and TRBJ1-5, the full variable domain is NAGVMQNPRHLVRRRGQEARLRCSPMKGHSHVYWYRQLPEEGLKFMVYLQKENIIDESGMPKERFSAEFPKEGPSILRIQQVVRGDSAAYFCASSPTANQPQHFGDGTRLSIL.